The T cell receptor beta chain described here comes from a study of T cell clones after liver transplantation. Study-level information: A pre-transplant mixed lymphocyte reaction with TCRbeta sequencing defined graft-donor-reactive clones followed in post-transplant blood. As an antigen-independent comparator, third-party-reactive TCRbeta sequences came from pre-transplant mixed lymphocyte reactions. Apart from three HCV-positive recipients, transplants were for non-autoimmune, non-viral reasons. General study results and limits: Compared with third party-reactive sequences, donor-reactive ones declined more, independent of withdrawal success.

Measured with immunoSEQ multiplex PCR; TCRdb has only the in-frame clones, and not every one. Among about 75,000 clones listed, roughly 84% were seen once. As for this clone: Its specificity is unknown.

This CDR3 is 14 amino acids long. The V gene's germline CDR1 is SGHNT and CDR2 YYREEE (reference sequence). The V end lost 4 bases, the J end lost 1 base, and 10 bases lay between the germline ends. The source is a human patient who received a liver transplant. The T cells may partly be graft donor cells. Sequences were derived from CD4+ T cells from blood, sampled about 50 months after liver transplant. This chain uses TRBV5-4 with TRBJ2-3; D may be TRBD2 (6 bases). CDR3 residues: CASSSRERTDTQYF. CDR3 sequence (DNA): TGTGCCAGCAGCAGCCGGGAGCGCACAGATACGCAGTATTTT.